Sequencing of this TCR beta chain was carried out in a study of CXCR3-negative and CXCR3-positive naive CD8 T cells. In preparing the TRB cDNA libraries, 5' RACE with UMI labels was used. TCRdb processed the 5' RACE reads again and assigns one entry to each CDR3 protein, with no DNA. The sample table includes 50,000 to 65,000 distinct CDR3 sequences. As regards this clonotype: What it binds is unknown.

With around 300,000 cells each, the CD8+ T cell subsets were individually sorted in triplicate. Within the CD8+ T cell compartment, naive cells were CD45RO-CCR7+CD27+CD95-. Per germline, CDR1 MDHEN and CDR2 SYDVKM. CDR3 length: 15 residues. Findings and caveats of the study: TRBV-TRBJ usage was alike in naive CXCR3-negative and CXCR3-positive cells but differed in memory cells. Diversity ran similarly high across both naive subsets but far lower in memory CD8+ cells.

This receptor was taken from a human donor in good health. Some clones in this sample may be carry-over from other donors' samples. The J gene is TRBJ2-3, the V gene TRBV28. The sample consisted of naive CXCR3- CD8+ T cells from blood. As to subset: CD45RO-CCR7+CD27+CD95- naive CD8+ T cells lacking CXCR3 (TNR3-). CDR3 protein: CASSFGFSSTDTQYF.